The 27 T cell receptor beta chains below come from one sample, sequenced in a study of patients with pleural tuberculosis. TCRdb itself ran the reads through MiXCR, one entry per CDR3 protein. The sample records tens of thousands of distinct CDR3 sequences, 7.3% being singletons. The receptors stem from a human donor with pleural tuberculosis.

CDR3 amino acids: CSVAWTGATEAFF. Here the CDR3 DNA reads TGCAGCGTTGCCTGGACAGGGGCCACTGAAGCTTTCTTT. The J gene is TRBJ1-1, the V gene TRBV29-1; 9 nucleotides align to TRBD1. The CDR3 is 13 amino acids. V gave up 4 bases and J gave up 4 bases; unmatched junction bases: 4. Per germline, CDR1 SQVTM and CDR2 ANQGSEA. Combining the CDR3 with reference TRBV29-1 and TRBJ1-1 gives the whole variable domain SAVISQKPSRDICQRGTSLTIQCQVDSQVTMMFWYRQQPGQSLTLIATANQGSEATYESGFVIDKFPISRPNLTFSTLTVSNMSPEDSSIYLCSVAWTGATEAFFGQGTRLTVV.

The table lists this clonotype with many counts. This chain joins TRBV20-1 and TRBJ2-1, with D maybe TRBD2 (7 bases). CDR1 and CDR2 from the germline V gene are DFQATT and SNEGSKA (reference sequence). CDR3 length: 16 amino acids. V lost 0 bases and J 0 bases, leaving 12 bases between the germline ends. The CDR3 loop reads CSAREGGERSYNEQFF. The DNA of the CDR3 is TGCAGTGCTAGAGAAGGGGGGGAGCGCTCCTACAATGAGCAGTTCTTC.

This clonotype was found many times. The genes are TRBV11-1 and TRBJ1-1; the D is unclear. This CDR3 has 14 amino acids. CDR1 and CDR2 (germline): SGHAT, FQDESV (reference sequence). Trimming stripped 0 bases from V and 3 bases from J, with 8 bases between. CDR3 amino acids: CASSLALWDTEAFF. Written as DNA, the CDR3 is TGTGCCAGCAGCTTAGCGCTTTGGGACACTGAAGCTTTCTTT.

Many counts were recorded for this clonotype. The chain has TRBV24-1 and TRBJ2-1; 10 bases agree with TRBD2. This CDR3 is built from 17 residues. The V gene end was trimmed by 3 bases and the J gene end by 3 bases; junction bases not matched to a gene: 7. Germline CDR1 KGHDR, CDR2 SFDVKD. CDR3 residues: CATSDIARLAGYNEQFF. CDR3 in DNA: TGTGCCACCAGTGATATTGCCCGACTAGCGGGCTACAATGAGCAGTTCTTC.

In this sample, this clonotype turned up many times. The rearrangement uses TRBV10-2 and TRBJ1-1; D gene unclear. The CDR3 spans 14 residues. Looked up from germline, CDR1 is WSHSY and CDR2 is SAAADI. Trimming cost V 1 base and J 3 bases, with 9 bases left between them. In DNA, the CDR3 is TGCGCCAGCAGTGAGTACCGAGAGCACACTGAAGCTTTCTTT. Translated, it gives CASSEYREHTEAFF.

V usage is TRBV12-5 and J usage is TRBJ1-1, with D maybe TRBD1 (6 bases). CDR3 length: 12 amino acids. Germline V gene data show CDR1 as LGHNT and CDR2 as FRNRAP. The V end was cut by 3 bases, the J end by 5 bases, with 7 bases between. As DNA, the CDR3 is TGTGCTAGTGGTTTTGGGACAACTGAAGCTTTCTTT. This encodes CASGFGTTEAFF.

This clonotype was observed at least ten times. V usage is TRBV10-3 and J usage is TRBJ2-5, with D perhaps being TRBD1 or TRBD2 (5 bases each). Germline loops: CDR1 ENHRY, CDR2 SYGVKD. CDR3 length equals 13 residues. V lost 10 bases and J lost 5, with 17 bases in between. The CDR3 spells CATTRGSTETQYF. The CDR3 DNA is TGTGCCACTACGAGGGGCTCCACGGAGACCCAGTACTTC.

This clonotype was detected many times. V usage is TRBV14 and J usage is TRBJ2-7, with a weak D call TRBD2 (6 bases). The V end was cut by 1 base, the J end by 9 bases, with 13 bases between. From germline, CDR1 is SGHDN and CDR2 FVKESK. The CDR3 extends over 13 amino acids. CDR3 amino acids: CASSQGGGTPQYV. DNA for the CDR3: TGTGCCAGCAGCCAAGGTGGCGGGACCCCGCAGTACGTC.

This clonotype has just a few counts. The chain has TRBV5-1 and TRBJ2-1; D might be TRBD2 (6 bases). Trimming left V 4 bases short and J 5 bases short, with 7 bases between. This CDR3 comprises 12 residues. From germline, CDR1 is SGHRS and CDR2 YFSETQ. This CDR3 reads CASSRRDNEQFF. The CDR3 DNA sequence: TGCGCCAGCAGCAGGAGGGACAATGAGCAGTTCTTC.

This clonotype was counted at least ten times. The CDR3 is CSARVYYRTGDEETQYF. The CDR3 DNA sequence: TGCAGTGCTAGAGTTTATTATCGAACAGGGGATGAAGAGACCCAGTACTTC. The gene calls are TRBV20-1 and TRBJ2-5; 7 bases are shared with TRBD1. After removal of 1 base from V and 3 bases from J, the junction contained 14 bases not matched to a gene. CDR3 length equals 17 residues. CDR1 DFQATT and CDR2 SNEGSKA come from the germline V gene (reference sequence).

This clonotype showed up many times. The chain couples TRBV4-1 to TRBJ1-1, with D possibly matching TRBD1 (6 bases). The germline V gene has CDR1 MGHRA and CDR2 YSYEKL. V was shortened by 1 base and J by 1 base, with 19 bases between the two germline ends. The CDR3 loop spans 18 amino acids. In DNA, the CDR3 is TGCGCCAGCAGCCAAGGGCCCGGGGACGTACAGGGGAACACTGAAGCTTTCTTT. Its translation: CASSQGPGDVQGNTEAFF.

This clonotype has ten or more counts. The chain uses TRBV12-3 or TRBV12-4 and TRBJ2-1; the match to TRBD2 covers 14 bases. The trim removed 4 bases at V and 7 bases at J, leaving 6 bases unmatched. This CDR3 contains 16 residues. The CDR3 DNA reads as TGTGCCAGCAGTTCCCGGACTAGCGGGAGGATGAATGAGCAGTTCTTC. Its translation: CASSSRTSGRMNEQFF.

In this sample, this clonotype turned up many times. The chain has TRBV20-1 and TRBJ2-7; TRBD1 aligns across 8 bases. Trimming took 7 bases from V and 6 from J; bases not matched to a gene: 2. CDR1 and CDR2 from the germline V gene are DFQATT and SNEGSKA (reference sequence). The CDR3 is made up of 10 amino acids. The CDR3 region has the DNA TGCAGTGGACAGGGGAGCGAGCAGTACTTC. Translated, it gives CSGQGSEQYF.

This clonotype was counted ten times or more. This rearrangement joins TRBV6-1 to TRBJ2-7; perhaps D is TRBD1 or TRBD2 (5 bases each). CDR1 and CDR2 (germline): MNHNS, SASEGT. The CDR3 contains 14 residues. Trimming removed 2 bases from V and 6 bases from J, with 14 bases in between. The CDR3, as DNA: TGTGCCAGCAGTGAAATGCAGGGAGCCGGCGAGCAGTACTTC. The encoded protein is CASSEMQGAGEQYF.

This clonotype was observed many times. V and J are TRBV19 and TRBJ2-1; the match to TRBD2 covers 9 bases. The V segment lost 3 bases and the J segment 7 bases; nucleotides outside the gene matches: 7. CDR3 length equals 15 residues. Germline loops: CDR1 LNHDA, CDR2 SQIVND (reference sequence). Here the CDR3 reads CASSIYSGSINEQFF. The DNA for the CDR3 is TGTGCCAGTAGTATCTATAGCGGGAGTATTAATGAGCAGTTCTTC.

This clonotype was counted only a few times. This chain connects TRBV12-5 to TRBJ2-7; no reliable D call. The CDR3 spans 12 residues. V lost 5 bases to trimming and J lost 4 bases, with 9 bases between them. Looked up from germline, CDR1 is LGHNT and CDR2 is FRNRAP. The CDR3 here is CASGPTIYEQYF. The CDR3 DNA reads TGTGCTAGTGGTCCAACAATTTACGAGCAGTACTTC.

In this sample, this clonotype turned up many times. This sequence joins TRBV6-1 and TRBJ1-1; D call uncertain. The CDR3 loop spans 14 amino acids. V gave up 3 bases and J gave up 1 base, with 9 bases separating them. Looked up from germline, CDR1 is MNHNS and CDR2 is SASEGT. This CDR3 reads CASSENTANTEAFF. The CDR3, as DNA: TGTGCCAGCAGTGAGAATACAGCGAACACTGAAGCTTTCTTT.

This clonotype showed up many times. The CDR3 loop reads CASSEGTDTQYF. CDR3 bases: TGTGCCAGCAGTGAAGGCACAGATACGCAGTATTTT. The chain carries TRBV6-1 and TRBJ2-3; no definite D call. V was clipped by 1 base and J by 1 base, with 0 bases between them. Germline V gene sequence: CDR1 MNHNS, CDR2 SASEGT. The CDR3 extends over 12 amino acids.

This sequence joins TRBV10-3 and TRBJ2-1, with 10 bases fitting TRBD2. The germline CDR1 and CDR2 sequences are ENHRY and SYGVKD. The CDR3 extends over 16 amino acids. V shed 6 bases, J shed 8 bases, and the junction held 13 bases outside the gene matches. The CDR3 sequence: CAIREHNTGTSDEQFF. The CDR3 DNA reads TGTGCCATCAGGGAGCATAATACCGGGACTAGCGATGAGCAGTTCTTC.

This clonotype appeared many times. This chain links TRBV5-4 with TRBJ1-1; weak D call: TRBD1 (5 bases). The V end lost 0 bases, the J end lost 10 bases, and 16 bases lay between the germline ends. From germline, CDR1 is SGHNT and CDR2 YYREEE (reference sequence). CDR3 length: 14 amino acids. CDR3 residues: CASSLASQGPTAFF. In DNA form, the CDR3 reads TGTGCCAGCAGCTTGGCGTCCCAGGGACCCACAGCTTTCTTT.

The chain is built from TRBV19 and TRBJ1-2; D is undetermined. The V and J ends lost 3 bases and 0 bases respectively, with 11 bases between them. This CDR3 has 15 residues. CDR1 LNHDA and CDR2 SQIVND come from the germline V gene (reference sequence). CDR3 sequence reads: CASSMSPQANYGYTF. The CDR3 coding sequence is TGTGCCAGTAGTATGTCCCCCCAGGCTAACTATGGCTACACCTTC.

The table lists this clonotype with many counts. This chain uses TRBV3-1 with TRBJ1-1; unclear D gene. V was shortened by 4 bases and J by 5 bases, with 8 bases between the two germline ends. The CDR3 contains 12 residues. The germline V gene encodes CDR1 LGHDT and CDR2 YNNKEL (reference sequence). The CDR3 DNA follows: TGTGCCAGCAGCCGGATTGGGACTGAAGCTTTCTTT. This sequence encodes CASSRIGTEAFF.

This clonotype occurred a few times. The chain combines TRBV29-1 with TRBJ2-5; 10 positions match TRBD1. CDR1 and CDR2 from the germline V gene are SQVTM and ANQGSEA. V was clipped by 7 bases and J by 5 bases; unmatched bases: 4. This CDR3 contains 12 residues. The CDR3 sequence is CSADRGQETQYF. In DNA form, the CDR3 reads TGCAGCGCAGACAGGGGGCAGGAGACCCAGTACTTC.

Ten or more counts support this clonotype. The rearrangement joins TRBV20-1 to TRBJ1-4, with 8 bases aligning to TRBD1. CDR3 length: 14 amino acids. V dropped 5 bases and J dropped 6; count of bases not matched to a gene: 8. Germline assignment: CDR1 DFQATT and CDR2 SNEGSKA (reference sequence). CDR3 DNA sequence: TGCAGTGCTGAGACCGGGACAGGTGATGAAAAACTGTTTTTT. Amino acid sequence: CSAETGTGDEKLFF.

This clonotype came up many times. The rearrangement joins TRBV12-3 or TRBV12-4 to TRBJ1-1, with TRBD1 as a possible D gene (5 bases). With 7 bases removed from V and 4 bases from J, the gap between germline ends came to 10 bases. The CDR3 is 12 amino acids. In DNA form, the CDR3 reads TGTGCCAGCAACTGGGGGGGCACTGAAGCTTTCTTT. Amino acids: CASNWGGTEAFF.

This clonotype was observed at least ten times. The V and J genes are TRBV6-1 and TRBJ1-1; 8 bases line up with TRBD1. V lost 4 bases and J lost 7; bases outside the gene matches: 2. This CDR3 is 12 amino acids long. The germline V gene encodes CDR1 MNHNS and CDR2 SASEGT. This CDR3 is CASSGQGIEAFF. The CDR3 DNA follows: TGTGCCAGCAGTGGACAGGGGATTGAAGCTTTCTTT.

This clonotype was seen ten or more times. The chain couples TRBV6-2 or TRBV6-3 to TRBJ2-3, with D tentatively TRBD2 (5 bases). This CDR3 is 14 amino acids long. V dropped 1 base and J dropped 2 bases, with 7 bases sitting between them. CDR1 is MNHEY, CDR2 SVGEGT, per germline. The CDR3, as DNA: TGTGCCAGCAGTTACTACGGGATCACAGATACGCAGTATTTT. Translated: CASSYYGITDTQYF.